The rows below give T cell receptor beta chains drawn from one sample of a study of breast tumors, draining lymph nodes, adjacent tissues. From the multiplex PCR reads, TCRdb called clonotypes with MiXCR, one entry per CDR3 protein. Of 60,000 to 75,000 distinct CDR3 sequences in the sample, 45% to 60% were seen once. The sample was breast tumor tissue. Receptor source: a female donor with breast cancer. Some clones in this sample may be carry-over from other donors' samples. CDR3s include the opening cysteine and the closing phenylalanine or tryptophan. Fields, in order: D gene, V gene, J gene, clone size, CDR3 DNA, CDR3 protein. The D gene is left open where the match is weak. Clone size appears in some rows only: once, few, many, or a class for an expanded clone.

D gene: -
V gene: TRBV7-2
J gene: TRBJ2-1
clone size: -
CDR3 DNA: TGTGCCAGCAGCTCGGCCGGGACGCTCAAGACCCCTGAGCAGTTCTTC
CDR3 protein: CASSSAGTLKTPEQFF

D gene: -
V gene: TRBV5-1
J gene: TRBJ2-3
clone size: few
CDR3 DNA: TGCGCCAGCAGCGTACGCCCTGCCACAGACACGCAGTATTTT
CDR3 protein: CASSVRPATDTQYF

D gene: -
V gene: TRBV20-1
J gene: TRBJ1-2
clone size: many
CDR3 DNA: TGCAGTGCTACTCGAGCGGGGTCCAGCTATGGCTACACCTTC
CDR3 protein: CSATRAGSSYGYTF

D gene: -
V gene: TRBV7-9
J gene: TRBJ2-3
clone size: once
CDR3 DNA: TGTGCCAGCAGTCAGACCACGGGGACATCGACTTCAGATCCGCAGTATTTT
CDR3 protein: CASSQTTGTSTSDPQYF

D gene: -
V gene: TRBV24-1
J gene: TRBJ2-3
clone size: -
CDR3 DNA: TGTGCCACCAGTGATGACGGCACAGATACGCAGTATTTT
CDR3 protein: CATSDDGTDTQYF

D gene: -
V gene: TRBV2
J gene: TRBJ2-5
clone size: medium-sized
CDR3 DNA: TGTGCCAGCACTATACAGGGTCAAGAGACCCAGTACTTC
CDR3 protein: CASTIQGQETQYF

D gene: -
V gene: TRBV5-1
J gene: TRBJ2-1
clone size: many
CDR3 DNA: TGCGCCAGCAGCTCAGGGGGGGGACGGGGAGGTGAGCAGTTCTTC
CDR3 protein: CASSSGGGRGGEQFF

D gene: TRBD2
V gene: TRBV24-1
J gene: TRBJ2-3
clone size: -
CDR3 DNA: TGTGCTAGAGATCCTGTGGGCGGGGGGGGCACAGATACGCAGTATTTT
CDR3 protein: CARDPVGGGGTDTQYF

D gene: TRBD1
V gene: TRBV4-2
J gene: TRBJ1-3
clone size: -
CDR3 DNA: TGTGCCAGCAGCCAAAACAGGGGATCTGGAAACACCATATATTTT
CDR3 protein: CASSQNRGSGNTIYF

D gene: -
V gene: TRBV6-2/TRBV6-3
J gene: TRBJ2-1
clone size: -
CDR3 DNA: TGTGCCAGCAGTCCCCCCCGGGCCTCACAAACCCTCTTC
CDR3 protein: CASSPPRASQTLF

D gene: -
V gene: TRBV14
J gene: TRBJ2-1
clone size: -
CDR3 DNA: TGTGCCAGCAGCCAAGTTAAGGGGGGCTGGCACAATGAGCAGTTCTTC
CDR3 protein: CASSQVKGGWHNEQFF

D gene: -
V gene: TRBV7-9
J gene: TRBJ1-3
clone size: -
CDR3 DNA: TGTGCCAGCAGCTCTCAAGGGATCGCTGGAAACACCGCATATTTT
CDR3 protein: CASSSQGIAGNTAYF

D gene: TRBD1
V gene: TRBV15
J gene: TRBJ2-7
clone size: few
CDR3 DNA: TGTGCCACCAGCAGAGAAGGAGGGACAGGTTCCTACGAGCAGTACTTC
CDR3 protein: CATSREGGTGSYEQYF

D gene: -
V gene: TRBV12-3/TRBV12-4
J gene: TRBJ1-4
clone size: once
CDR3 DNA: TGTGCCAGCAGTCCCTTACAAGGGGGAAAACTGTTTTTT
CDR3 protein: CASSPLQGGKLFF

D gene: -
V gene: TRBV15
J gene: TRBJ1-4
clone size: -
CDR3 DNA: TGTGCCACCAGCAGACAGGTGGGAACTAATGAAAAACTGTTTTTT
CDR3 protein: CATSRQVGTNEKLFF

D gene: -
V gene: TRBV20-1
J gene: TRBJ2-7
clone size: -
CDR3 DNA: TGCAGTGCCACGCCCGGCCCACTTGACTCCATCTCCTACGAGCAGTACTTC
CDR3 protein: CSATPGPLDSISYEQYF

D gene: TRBD2
V gene: TRBV6-2/TRBV6-3
J gene: TRBJ2-1
clone size: many
CDR3 DNA: TGTGCCAGCAGTTTGAGCGGGAGAGAGTACAATGAGCAGTTCTTC
CDR3 protein: CASSLSGREYNEQFF

D gene: -
V gene: TRBV20-1
J gene: TRBJ1-2
clone size: many
CDR3 DNA: TGCAGTGCTAGTGGCCGGCGGGGGGCCGGGGGAAGCTACACCTTC
CDR3 protein: CSASGRRGAGGSYTF

D gene: TRBD2
V gene: TRBV7-9
J gene: TRBJ2-1
clone size: -
CDR3 DNA: TGTGCCAGCAGCTTACCGCCGGGACTAGCGGGATCCAATGAGCAGTTCTTC
CDR3 protein: CASSLPPGLAGSNEQFF

D gene: TRBD1
V gene: TRBV5-4
J gene: TRBJ2-7
clone size: many
CDR3 DNA: TGTGCCAGCAGTTCCGGGACAGCCCTTTTGGCCTACGAGCAGTACTTC
CDR3 protein: CASSSGTALLAYEQYF

D gene: -
V gene: TRBV7-2
J gene: TRBJ1-2
clone size: -
CDR3 DNA: TGTGCCAGCAGCTTCGAGTATGGCTACACCTTC
CDR3 protein: CASSFEYGYTF

D gene: TRBD1
V gene: TRBV7-2
J gene: TRBJ1-5
clone size: -
CDR3 DNA: TGTGCCAGCAGTTCAAATCAGGGGGGCAGGAGCAATCAGCCCCAGCATTTT
CDR3 protein: CASSSNQGGRSNQPQHF